Below are 14 T cell receptor beta chains sequenced from a single sample in a study of human T cells and chemical hapten exposure. Sample time point: patch test 2, 6 weeks after DPC sensitization. Indicated treatment: therapeutic diphenylcyclopropenone sensitization with weekly scalp DPC. TCRdb re-called the RACE reads through MiXCR, storing one row per CDR3 protein. The table has about 40,000 distinct CDR3 sequences, about 3.5% seen once. The starting material was whole blood, obtained in connection with sensitization to the hapten diphenylcyclopropenone (DPC). The receptor source for this set is a man aged 35-49 years with alopecia areata. Some clones in this sample may be carry-over from other donors' samples.

This clonotype appeared many times. This chain connects TRBV12-3 or TRBV12-4 to TRBJ1-4; unclear D gene. The V end was cut by 2 bases, the J end by 7 bases, with 8 bases between. This CDR3 is 13 amino acids long. This CDR3 is CASSLSGIEKLFF. The CDR3 region has the DNA TGTGCCAGCAGTTTAAGCGGGATTGAAAAACTGTTTTTT.

At least ten counts were recorded for this clonotype. The chain carries TRBV6-5 and TRBJ1-1; 7 bases are shared with TRBD1. Per germline, CDR1 MNHEY and CDR2 SVGAGI. CDR3 length: 16 residues. Trimming cost V 6 bases and J 0 bases; bases outside gene matches: 10. CDR3 sequence reads: CASSLGQLTLNTEAFF. The CDR3, as DNA: TGTGCCAGCAGCCTGGGACAGCTTACCCTGAACACTGAAGCTTTCTTT.

This clonotype was seen many times. This chain uses TRBV24-1 with TRBJ1-1, with 10 nucleotides matching TRBD1. CDR1 and CDR2 (germline): KGHDR, SFDVKD. The CDR3 is made up of 17 amino acids. The ends lost 3 bases at V and 3 bases at J; junction bases unmatched: 9. The CDR3 coding sequence is TGTGCCACCAGTGATCTTGACAGGGGGCTGTTCGACACTGAAGCTTTCTTT. Translating it yields CATSDLDRGLFDTEAFF.

This clonotype occurred many times. The gene calls are TRBV6-5 and TRBJ2-7, with 8 bases lining up with TRBD2. The CDR3 consists of 13 residues. Trimming at V came to 11 bases and at J to 5 bases, leaving 11 bases not matched to a gene. Germline lookup yields CDR1 MNHEY and CDR2 SVGAGI. The CDR3 is CAVTREGINEQYF. CDR3 nucleotides: TGTGCCGTGACACGGGAGGGTATTAACGAGCAGTACTTC.

This clonotype has ten or more counts. The chain combines TRBV2 with TRBJ1-1; TRBD1 matches 10 bases. CDR3 size: 15 residues. Germline values: CDR1 SNHLY, CDR2 FYNNEI. V lost 6 bases, J lost 4 bases, and 8 bases stayed unmatched. CDR3 DNA: TGTGCCAGCAGCGCAGTTAGGACAGGGGGCACTGAAGCTTTCTTT. Protein product: CASSAVRTGGTEAFF.

The sample holds many counts of this clonotype. V usage is TRBV12-3 or TRBV12-4 and J usage is TRBJ1-1; a weak D match, TRBD1 (6 bases). Trimming removed 2 bases from V and 4 bases from J, with 14 bases in between. This CDR3 contains 15 residues. The CDR3 spells CASSLNRARRTEAFF. The CDR3 coding sequence is TGTGCCAGCAGTTTAAACAGGGCACGACGCACTGAAGCTTTCTTT.

This clonotype has ten or more counts. V is TRBV9 and J is TRBJ2-7, with 9 bases identical to TRBD1. In germline, CDR1 is SGDLS, CDR2 YYNGEE. The V and J ends lost 0 bases and 4 bases, in that order; junction bases with no gene match: 14. The CDR3 has 18 amino acids. CDR3 sequence reads: CASSVGSLGRQGGYEQYF. In DNA, the CDR3 is TGTGCCAGCAGCGTAGGCTCTTTGGGCCGACAGGGGGGGTACGAGCAGTACTTC.

In its sample, this clonotype was seen a few times. CDR3: CSARAPVGKNIQYF. The CDR3 bases are TGCAGTGCTAGGGCACCGGTTGGCAAAAACATTCAGTACTTC. V and J are TRBV20-1 and TRBJ2-4; D not certain. V dropped 3 bases and J dropped 3 bases, with 12 bases sitting between them. The CDR3 is 14 residues long. CDR1 is DFQATT, CDR2 SNEGSKA, per germline (reference sequence).

This clonotype was detected ten times or more. This sequence joins TRBV28 and TRBJ2-1; D is unclear. CDR1 MDHEN and CDR2 SYDVKM come from the germline V gene. The CDR3 contains 14 residues. Trimming took off 6 bases at V and 4 bases at J, with 13 bases between the two ends. The CDR3: CASSLPQRYNEQFF. The CDR3 nucleotides read TGTGCCAGCAGCTTGCCCCAAAGATACAATGAGCAGTTCTTC.

This clonotype was detected many times. This sequence joins TRBV5-6 and TRBJ2-1; 15 positions agree with TRBD2. Germline trimming cut 2 bases from V and 10 bases from J; bases unmatched to any gene: 10. Germline V gene sequence: CDR1 SGHDT, CDR2 YYEEEE. CDR3 length equals 17 residues. CDR3 bases: TGTGCCAGCAGCTTCCGGACTAGCGGGAGGGGGACGCCGGAGCAGTTCTTC. Its protein product is CASSFRTSGRGTPEQFF. The full variable domain, in which reference TRBV5-6 and TRBJ2-1 provide the parts outside the CDR3, is DAGVTQSPTHLIKTRGQQVTLRCSPKSGHDTVSWYQQALGQGPQFIFQYYEEEERQRGNFPDRFSGHQFPNYSSELNVNALLLGDSALYLCASSFRTSGRGTPEQFFGPGTRLTVL.

This clonotype has at least ten counts. The J gene is TRBJ2-3, the V gene TRBV7-9; tentatively, D is TRBD2 (7 bases). The germline V gene encodes CDR1 SEHNR and CDR2 FQNEAQ (reference sequence). The CDR3 runs 17 residues. V lost 2 bases and J 4 bases, leaving 19 bases between the germline ends. CDR3 residues: CASSLFTGGSFADTQYF. CDR3 nucleotides: TGTGCCAGCAGCTTATTCACGGGGGGCAGTTTTGCAGATACGCAGTATTTT.

This clonotype has ten or more counts. CDR3 DNA sequence: TGTGCCAGCAGTTTCGCGGATACGCAGTATTTT. Translation gives CASSFADTQYF. The V gene is TRBV28, the J gene TRBJ2-3; the D is unclear. This CDR3 has 11 amino acids. Per germline, CDR1 MDHEN and CDR2 SYDVKM. Trimming pared 3 bases from V and 6 bases from J, leaving 4 bases between.

This clonotype has at least ten counts. The chain carries TRBV5-4 and TRBJ2-3, with 9 bases fitting TRBD1. With V trimmed by 0 bases and J by 2 bases, 4 bases remained unmatched. Germline V CDR1 and CDR2: SGHNT, YYREEE (reference sequence). This CDR3 has 16 residues. The CDR3 DNA follows: TGTGCCAGCAGCTTGGACAGGGGGCTCTTCACAGATACGCAGTATTTT. Translating it yields CASSLDRGLFTDTQYF.

A few counts support this clonotype. The chain uses TRBV2 and TRBJ2-2, with a weak D call TRBD1 (5 bases). Trimming removed 4 bases from V and 2 bases from J, with 11 bases in between. Germline V CDR1 and CDR2: SNHLY, FYNNEI. The CDR3 sequence is 15 residues long. The CDR3 DNA follows: TGTGCCAGCAGTGTGTTAGGGGTTAACACCGGGGAGCTGTTTTTT. Protein: CASSVLGVNTGELFF.